The clone carrying this TCR beta chain was detected ten times or more. This sample is drawn from a study of T cells after yellow fever vaccination. At the level of the study: Separation of EM, EMRA, CM and Tscm memory subsets by sorting relied on CD3, CD45RA, CCR7 and CD95. Findings and caveats of the study: A minor fraction of clonotypes spanned both CD4 and CD8 compartments. Day 0 sorted memory subsets lacked detectable levels of almost all vaccine-responding clonotypes.

From germline, CDR1 is SGHTA and CDR2 FQGNSA. Germline trimming cut 4 bases from V and 4 bases from J; bases unmatched to any gene: 8. The CDR3 totals 15 residues. A universal primer site and UMIs were added as TCR cDNA was made by 5'RACE template switching. One entry per CDR3 protein results from TCRdb running MiXCR on the 5' RACE reads. The sample carries 30,000 or so distinct CDR3 sequences, about 6.6% recorded once. The sequence was collected from a man aged 18 to 29 who received the YFV17D yellow fever vaccine. The sample here was PBMCs, either bulk or a sorted T-cell subset (CD4+, CD8+, memory, or dextramer-sorted; not recorded which), taken on the day of the first yellow fever vaccination. V is TRBV7-2 and J is TRBJ2-7; 9 positions match TRBD1. CDR3 loop: CASSWSGTGSYEQYF. The CDR3 coding sequence is TGTGCCAGCAGCTGGTCCGGGACAGGGTCATACGAGCAGTACTTC.